This T cell receptor beta chain came from a study of radiotherapy plus CTLA-4 blockade in lung cancer. Clones were read by immunoSEQ multiplex PCR, and TCRdb kept only the in-frame ones, dropping some. The sample carries 70,000 to 90,000 clones, under 80% recorded once. This CDR3 is 15 amino acids long. The germline V gene has CDR1 SGHNT and CDR2 YENEEA. The V and J ends lost 6 bases and 1 base, in that order; junction bases with no gene match: 2. The clonotype originates from a human donor with non-small cell lung cancer whose response to radiotherapy plus ipilimumab could not be evaluated. Some clones in this sample may be carry-over from other donors' samples. The material was peripheral blood, obtained from a patient treated with radiotherapy plus ipilimumab. V gene TRBV11-3 combines with J gene TRBJ2-1, with 11 nucleotides matching TRBD2. CDR3 coding DNA: TGTGCCAGCAGTTCTAGCGGGGGGTCCTACAATGAGCAGTTCTTC. It encodes CASSSSGGSYNEQFF. Filled out from reference TRBV11-3 and TRBJ2-1, the complete variable domain reads EAGVVQSPRYKIIEKKQPVAFWCNPISGHNTLYWYLQNLGQGPELLIRYENEEAVDDSQLPKDRFSAERLKGVDSTLKIQPAELGDSAVYLCASSSSGGSYNEQFFGPGTRLTVL.